The TCR beta chain described here comes from a study of T cells after yellow fever vaccination. Notes on the study in general: Peaking on day 5 versus 15, the secondary response was faster but weaker.

Researchers made TCR cDNA using 5'RACE template switching, and this step added a universal primer site and UMIs. From the 5' RACE reads, TCRdb called clonotypes with MiXCR, one entry per CDR3 protein. The sample shows a few hundred thousand distinct CDR3 sequences, 5.2% of them seen only once. Of note for this clonotype: Its target is unknown.

The TCR sequence derives from a man aged 18 to 29 who received the YFV17D yellow fever vaccine. The source material was CD4+ T cells sorted from PBMCs, sampled on the day of the yellow fever booster vaccination.

As DNA, the CDR3 is TGTGCCAGCAACATACCAGAGATGAACACTGAAGCTTTCTTT. Amino acid sequence: CASNIPEMNTEAFF. The V gene is TRBV7-9, the J gene TRBJ1-1; D call uncertain. The germline V gene has CDR1 SEHNR and CDR2 FQNEAQ (reference sequence). The V end was cut by 7 bases, the J end by 0 bases, with 12 bases between. The CDR3 has 14 residues. Variable domain in full (rest from reference TRBV7-9 and TRBJ1-1): DTGVSQNPRHKITKRGQNVTFRCDPISEHNRLYWYRQTLGQGPEFLTYFQNEAQLEKSRLLSDRFSAERPKGSFSTLEIQRTEQGDSAMYLCASNIPEMNTEAFFGQGTRLTVV.